This record covers a single T cell receptor beta chain. This sample is drawn from a study of brain metastases from non-small cell lung cancer. CDR3 length: 16 amino acids. Germline V gives CDR1 MRHNA, CDR2 SNTAGT. The V gene lost 0 bases and the J gene lost 2 bases, with 10 bases spanning the gap. Libraries were prepared by immunoSEQ multiplex PCR; TCRdb keeps only in-frame clonotypes and omits some of them. The sample records over 1,000 clones, approximately 86% being singletons. The rearrangement uses TRBV6-4 and TRBJ2-2, with D unresolved. The source of this sequence is a donor at least 40 years old with non-small cell lung cancer. The sample taken for sequencing was tissue from a brain metastasis. The CDR3 protein is CASSDSGSGNTGELFF. The CDR3 DNA reads as TGTGCCAGCAGTGACTCCGGGTCCGGCAACACCGGGGAGCTGTTTTTT.